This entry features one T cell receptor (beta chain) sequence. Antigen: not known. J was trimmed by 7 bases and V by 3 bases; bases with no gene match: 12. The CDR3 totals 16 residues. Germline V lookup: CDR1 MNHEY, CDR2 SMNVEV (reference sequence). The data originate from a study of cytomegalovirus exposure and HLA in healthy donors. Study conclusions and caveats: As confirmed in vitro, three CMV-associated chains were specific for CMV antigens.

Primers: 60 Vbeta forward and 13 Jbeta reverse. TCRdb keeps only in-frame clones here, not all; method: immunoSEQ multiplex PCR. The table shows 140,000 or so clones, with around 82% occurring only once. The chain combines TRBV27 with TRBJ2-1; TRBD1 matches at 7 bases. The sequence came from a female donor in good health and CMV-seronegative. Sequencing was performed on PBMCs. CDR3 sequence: CASSLRDRVNTNEQFF. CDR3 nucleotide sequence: TGTGCCAGCAGTTTGAGGGACAGAGTAAACACTAATGAGCAGTTCTTC.